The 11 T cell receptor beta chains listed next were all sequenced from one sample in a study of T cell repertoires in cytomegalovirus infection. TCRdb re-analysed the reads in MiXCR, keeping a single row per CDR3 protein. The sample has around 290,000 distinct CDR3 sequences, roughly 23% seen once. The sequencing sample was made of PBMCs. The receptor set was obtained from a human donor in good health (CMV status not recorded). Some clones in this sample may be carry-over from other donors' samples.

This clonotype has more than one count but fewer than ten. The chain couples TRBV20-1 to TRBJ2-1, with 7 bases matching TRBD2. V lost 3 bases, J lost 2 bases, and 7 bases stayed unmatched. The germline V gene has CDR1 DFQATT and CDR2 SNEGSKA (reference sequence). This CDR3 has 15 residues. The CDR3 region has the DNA TGCAGTGCTAGTCTTAGCGGGTTCACCTACAATGAGCAGTTCTTC. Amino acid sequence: CSASLSGFTYNEQFF.

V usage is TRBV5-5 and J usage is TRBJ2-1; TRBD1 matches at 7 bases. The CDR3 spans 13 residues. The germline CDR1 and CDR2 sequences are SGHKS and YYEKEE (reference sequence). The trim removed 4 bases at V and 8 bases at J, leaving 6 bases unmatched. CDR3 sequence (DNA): TGTGCCAGCAGCCCGGACAGGCTGGATGAGCAGTTCTTC. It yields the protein CASSPDRLDEQFF.

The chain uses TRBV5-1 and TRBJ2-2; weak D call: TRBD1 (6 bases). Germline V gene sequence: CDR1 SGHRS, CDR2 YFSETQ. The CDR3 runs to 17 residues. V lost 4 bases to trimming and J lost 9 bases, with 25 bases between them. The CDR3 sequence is CASSTDWDILRNRELFF. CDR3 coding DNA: TGCGCCAGCAGCACTGACTGGGACATCCTAAGGAACCGGGAGCTGTTTTTT.

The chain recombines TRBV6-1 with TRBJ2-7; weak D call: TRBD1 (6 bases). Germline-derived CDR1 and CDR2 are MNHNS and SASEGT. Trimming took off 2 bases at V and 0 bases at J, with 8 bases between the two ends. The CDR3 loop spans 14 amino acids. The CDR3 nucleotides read TGTGCCAGCAGTGAAATAGGGGGCTCCTACGAGCAGTACTTC. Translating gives CASSEIGGSYEQYF.

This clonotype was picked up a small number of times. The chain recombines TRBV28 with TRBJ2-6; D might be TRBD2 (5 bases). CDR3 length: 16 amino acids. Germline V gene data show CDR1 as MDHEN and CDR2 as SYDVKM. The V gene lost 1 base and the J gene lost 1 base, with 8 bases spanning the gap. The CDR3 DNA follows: TGTGCCAGCAGTTTATTGGAGGCATCTGGGGCCAACGTCCTGACTTTC. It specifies CASSLLEASGANVLTF.

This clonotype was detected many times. CDR3 region: CASSLAGTAIYEQYF. The CDR3 nucleotides read TGTGCCAGCAGCTTAGCGGGGACAGCGATCTACGAGCAGTACTTC. V gene TRBV7-2 combines with J gene TRBJ2-7; 7 nucleotides agree with TRBD1. Germline-derived CDR1 and CDR2 are SGHTA and FQGNSA. There are 15 residues in the CDR3. The V and J ends lost 0 bases and 3 bases, in that order; junction bases with no gene match: 5.

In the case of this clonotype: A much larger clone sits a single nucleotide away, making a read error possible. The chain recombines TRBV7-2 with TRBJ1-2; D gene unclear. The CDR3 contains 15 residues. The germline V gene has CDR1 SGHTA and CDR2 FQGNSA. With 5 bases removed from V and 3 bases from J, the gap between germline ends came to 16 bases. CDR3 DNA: TGTGCCAGCAGCACACGTCCCCGGCCCGACTATGGCTACACCTTC. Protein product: CASSTRPRPDYGYTF.

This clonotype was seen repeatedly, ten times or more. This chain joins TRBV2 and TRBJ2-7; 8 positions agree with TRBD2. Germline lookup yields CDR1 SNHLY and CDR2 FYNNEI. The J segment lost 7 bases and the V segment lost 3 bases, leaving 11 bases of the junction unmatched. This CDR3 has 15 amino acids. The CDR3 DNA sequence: TGTGCCAGCAGTGATTTCTCGGACGGCGGGGGGGAGCAGTACTTC. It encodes CASSDFSDGGGEQYF.

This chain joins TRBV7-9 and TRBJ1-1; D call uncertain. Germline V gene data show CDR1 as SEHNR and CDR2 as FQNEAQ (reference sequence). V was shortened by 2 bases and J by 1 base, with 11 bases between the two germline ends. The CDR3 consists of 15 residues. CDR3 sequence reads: CASSLLALGNTEAFF. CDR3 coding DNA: TGTGCCAGCAGCTTATTGGCGTTGGGGAACACTGAAGCTTTCTTT. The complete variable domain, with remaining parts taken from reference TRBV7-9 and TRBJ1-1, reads DTGVSQNPRHKITKRGQNVTFRCDPISEHNRLYWYRQTLGQGPEFLTYFQNEAQLEKSRLLSDRFSAERPKGSFSTLEIQRTEQGDSAMYLCASSLLALGNTEAFFGQGTRLTVV.

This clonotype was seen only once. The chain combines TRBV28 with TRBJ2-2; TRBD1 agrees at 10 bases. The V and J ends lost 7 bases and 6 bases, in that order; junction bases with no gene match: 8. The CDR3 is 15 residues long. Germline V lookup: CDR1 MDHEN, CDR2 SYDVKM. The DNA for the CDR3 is TGTGCCAGCACCAGGGGGACAGGGGTGCCCGGGGAGCTGTTTTTT. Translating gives CASTRGTGVPGELFF.

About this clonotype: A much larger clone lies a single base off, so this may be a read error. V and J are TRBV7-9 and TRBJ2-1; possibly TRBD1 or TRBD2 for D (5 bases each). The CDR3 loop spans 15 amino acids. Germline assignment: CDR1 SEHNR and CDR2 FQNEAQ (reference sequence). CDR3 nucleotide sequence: TGTGCCAGCAGCTTAGCGGGACGAGGGGTCAATGAGCGGTTCTTC. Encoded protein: CASSLAGRGVNERFF.